What follows describes a single T cell receptor beta chain. The data were obtained in a study of blood T cell repertoires in COVID-19. Seattle's cohort entered during active infection and was followed longitudinally. TCRdb's copy holds only in-frame clones and misses some; the assay was immunoSEQ multiplex PCR. The sample lists approximately 180,000 clones; 85% were seen once. Sequences were obtained from peripheral blood. The clonotype originates from a person aged 70 to 85 with COVID-19, enrolled during active disease.

CDR3 DNA sequence: TGTGCCAGCAGTTCGCCGACTAGCGGGGGGACACAAGAGACCCAGTACTTC. It encodes CASSSPTSGGTQETQYF. The chain couples TRBV5-4 to TRBJ2-5, with 13 bases that match TRBD2. CDR1 is SGHNT, CDR2 YYREEE, per germline (reference sequence). The V gene end was trimmed by 5 bases and the J gene end by 2 bases; junction bases not matched to a gene: 9. CDR3 length: 17 residues. Complete variable domain (other parts from reference TRBV5-4 and TRBJ2-5): ETGVTQSPTHLIKTRGQQVTLRCSSQSGHNTVSWYQQALGQGPQFIFQYYREEENGRGNFPPRFSGLQFPNYSSELNVNALELDDSALYLCASSSPTSGGTQETQYFGPGTRLLVL.